This TCR beta chain comes out of a study of shared clonotypes between healthy human individuals. Across the whole study: Donors were a couple of women and a few men aged 18 to 49. CD4 naive and memory got three plates each, CD8 naive two, CD8 memory one. General study points: The sharing of roughly 5% of naive CD4 clonotypes was seen across a handful of donors. Clonotypes which were not shared had lower generation probabilities than clonotypes that all four donors shared.

The CDR3 sequence is 13 residues long. The V end was cut by 4 bases, the J end by 0 bases, with 7 bases between. Per germline, CDR1 SGHRS and CDR2 YFSETQ. Libraries were prepared by immunoSEQ multiplex PCR; TCRdb keeps only in-frame clonotypes and omits some of them. Of hundreds of thousands of clones listed, just over 95% are singletons. A note on this clone: Its target is unknown.

This chain links TRBV5-1 with TRBJ1-1; D is uncertain. Material for sequencing was memory CD8+ T cells sorted from blood. Documented subset: CD45RO+ cells pooled with CCR7-negative TemRA cells. This sequence was found in a man aged 25 to 45 in good health. The CDR3 sequence: CASSAPMNTEAFF. The CDR3, as DNA: TGCGCCAGCAGCGCTCCTATGAACACTGAAGCTTTCTTT.